This is a list of T cell receptor beta chains from one sample in a study of graft-versus-host responses after intestinal transplantation. The repertoire was sequenced with immunoSEQ multiplex PCR; TCRdb's copy has only in-frame clones and lacks some. The sample yields approximately 9,100 clones, roughly 96% seen once. Sequences were derived from bone marrow, sampled around 520 days after intestinal transplantation. Receptor source: a human patient who received an intestinal transplant, so some T cells may come from the graft donor. Both conserved end residues are part of each CDR3. The D gene is left open where the match is weak. A clone size is listed for some rows: how often the clone was seen (once, few, many), or a class if it is expanded.

abundance	v_gene	d_gene	j_gene	CDR3aa	CDR3nt
NA	TRBV12-1	NA	TRBJ2-6	CASSLTHIGQSRANVLTF	TGTGCCAGCAGCCTAACACATATAGGACAAAGTCGGGCCAACGTCCTGACTTTC
NA	TRBV28	TRBD2	TRBJ2-7	CASSSRGSGVAYEQYF	TGTGCCAGCAGTTCCCGGGGTAGCGGGGTTGCCTACGAGCAGTACTTC
NA	TRBV7-8	NA	TRBJ2-5	CASSRGNGAQETQYF	TGTGCCAGCAGCCGAGGAAACGGGGCGCAAGAGACCCAGTACTTC
NA	TRBV12-5	NA	TRBJ2-5	CASGLVAAGGETQYF	TGTGCTAGTGGTTTGGTAGCGGCGGGTGGGGAGACCCAGTACTTC
NA	TRBV7-9	TRBD2	TRBJ2-1	CASSLARAGGLFNEQFF	TGTGCCAGCAGCTTAGCGAGGGCGGGAGGGTTATTCAATGAGCAGTTCTTC
NA	TRBV4-1	TRBD2	TRBJ2-7	CASSPGSGRGYEQYF	TGCGCCAGCAGCCCAGGAAGCGGGAGGGGTTACGAGCAGTACTTC
NA	TRBV4-1	TRBD2	TRBJ2-3	CASSQDRLAGGGDTQYF	TGCGCCAGCAGCCAAGATCGACTAGCGGGAGGGGGAGATACGCAGTATTTT
NA	TRBV2	TRBD2	TRBJ2-1	CASSEAGDLAAYNEQFF	TGTGCCAGCAGTGAAGCCGGGGACCTAGCGGCGTACAATGAGCAGTTCTTC
NA	TRBV9	NA	TRBJ2-3	CASSVVSGTDTQYF	TGTGCCAGCAGCGTAGTAAGCGGCACAGATACGCAGTATTTT
NA	TRBV7-1	NA	TRBJ1-5	CASSLDRSGYSNQPQHF	TGTGCCAGCAGCTTAGACCGTAGTGGATATAGCAATCAGCCCCAGCATTTT
NA	TRBV5-5	TRBD2	TRBJ2-5	CASSFGTSGSGTQYF	TGTGCCAGCAGCTTCGGGACTAGCGGGAGTGGGACCCAGTACTTC
NA	TRBV4-2	NA	TRBJ1-1	CASSLFGENTEAFF	TGTGCCAGCAGCTTGTTTGGGGAGAACACTGAAGCTTTCTTT
NA	TRBV7-8	TRBD1	TRBJ1-6	CASSLITGVNNSPLHF	TGTGCCAGCAGTCTTATAACAGGGGTCAATAATTCACCCCTCCACTTT
NA	TRBV4-3	TRBD1	TRBJ1-2	CASSQAGQGYGYTF	TGCGCCAGCAGCCAAGCCGGACAGGGGTATGGCTACACCTTC
NA	TRBV15	TRBD2	TRBJ2-1	CATSRTSGRAHYNEQFF	TGTGCCACCAGCAGGACTAGCGGGAGGGCCCATTACAATGAGCAGTTCTTC
NA	TRBV4-1	TRBD1	TRBJ1-1	CASSPADRGDTEAFF	TGCGCCAGCAGCCCGGCAGACAGGGGGGACACTGAAGCTTTCTTT
NA	TRBV27	NA	TRBJ2-2	CASSLSSPGAADGELFF	TGTGCCAGCAGTTTATCGTCCCCCGGGGCCGCTGACGGGGAGCTGTTTTTT
NA	TRBV6-5	TRBD1	TRBJ2-1	CASSYTGTGAYNEQFF	TGTGCCAGCAGTTATACCGGGACAGGGGCATACAATGAGCAGTTCTTC
NA	TRBV19	NA	TRBJ2-5	CASSIQETQYF	TGTGCCAGTAGTATTCAGGAGACCCAGTACTTC
NA	TRBV6-5	TRBD1	TRBJ1-1	CASSYLPGGDTEAFF	TGTGCCAGCAGTTACCTCCCAGGGGGCGACACTGAAGCTTTCTTT
once	TRBV6-6	NA	TRBJ2-7	CASSYGQGSEQYF	TGTGCCAGCAGTTATGGGCAGGGGAGCGAGCAGTACTTC
once	TRBV7-6	TRBD1	TRBJ2-5	CASSLAGWDRGQETQYF	TGTGCCAGCAGCTTAGCAGGCTGGGACAGGGGCCAAGAGACCCAGTACTTC
NA	TRBV10-3	TRBD2	TRBJ2-1	CAIGAGLAGTNNEQFF	TGTGCCATCGGAGCGGGACTAGCGGGAACAAATAATGAGCAGTTCTTC
NA	TRBV7-8	NA	TRBJ1-5	CASSPEMDRGNQPQHF	TGTGCCAGCAGCCCCGAAATGGACCGAGGCAATCAGCCCCAGCATTTT
NA	TRBV7-3	TRBD1	TRBJ1-1	CASSLQGDTEAFF	TGTGCCAGCAGCTTACAGGGGGACACTGAAGCTTTCTTT
few	TRBV4-1	TRBD1	TRBJ1-1	CASSQAQGAKNTEAFF	TGCGCCAGCAGCCAAGCTCAGGGGGCAAAGAACACTGAAGCTTTCTTT
few	TRBV5-4	NA	TRBJ2-2	CASSSVGVVTGELFF	TGTGCCAGCAGCTCCGTAGGGGTAGTTACCGGGGAGCTGTTTTTT
NA	TRBV10-1	NA	TRBJ2-3	CASKASDTDTQYF	TGCGCCAGCAAGGCTAGCGACACAGATACGCAGTATTTT
NA	TRBV28	NA	TRBJ1-5	CASSQGGNQPQHF	TGTGCCAGCAGTCAGGGTGGAAATCAGCCCCAGCATTTT
NA	TRBV5-1	TRBD2	TRBJ2-7	CASSSSGRGLYF	TGCGCCAGCAGCTCGAGCGGGAGGGGCTTGTACTTC
once	TRBV11-1	NA	TRBJ2-5	CASSLTYQETQYF	TGTGCCAGCAGCTTAACATACCAAGAGACCCAGTACTTC
NA	TRBV7-7	NA	TRBJ2-3	CASSHRVTDTQYF	TGTGCTAGCAGCCACAGGGTAACAGATACGCAGTATTTT
NA	TRBV30	TRBD1	TRBJ2-7	CAWSVQGPGEQYF	TGTGCCTGGAGTGTACAGGGGCCGGGGGAGCAGTACTTC
NA	TRBV19	TRBD1	TRBJ2-7	CASTGQGAQEQYF	TGTGCCAGTACTGGACAGGGGGCTCAAGAGCAGTACTTC
NA	TRBV11-3	TRBD1	TRBJ1-2	CASSLDRQGGGLLGYTF	TGTGCCAGCAGCTTAGATCGGCAAGGGGGCGGTTTGTTAGGCTACACCTTC
NA	TRBV28	NA	TRBJ2-6	CASSLFTGLGANVLTF	TGTGCCAGCAGTTTATTTACAGGATTGGGGGCCAACGTCCTGACTTTC